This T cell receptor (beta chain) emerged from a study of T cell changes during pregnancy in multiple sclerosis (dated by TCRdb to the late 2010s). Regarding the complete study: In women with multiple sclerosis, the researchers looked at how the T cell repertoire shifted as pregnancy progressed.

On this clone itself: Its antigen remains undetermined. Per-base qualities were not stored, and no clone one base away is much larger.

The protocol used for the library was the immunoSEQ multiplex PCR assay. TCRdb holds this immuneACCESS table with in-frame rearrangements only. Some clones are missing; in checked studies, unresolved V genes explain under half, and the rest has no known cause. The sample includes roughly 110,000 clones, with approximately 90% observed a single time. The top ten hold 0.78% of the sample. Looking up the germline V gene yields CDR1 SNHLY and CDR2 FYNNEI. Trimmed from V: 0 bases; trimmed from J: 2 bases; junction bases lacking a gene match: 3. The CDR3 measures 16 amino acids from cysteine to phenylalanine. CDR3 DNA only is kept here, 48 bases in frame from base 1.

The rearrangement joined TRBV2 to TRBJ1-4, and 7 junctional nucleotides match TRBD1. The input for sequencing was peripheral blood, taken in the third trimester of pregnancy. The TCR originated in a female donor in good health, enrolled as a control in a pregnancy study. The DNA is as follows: TGTGCCAGCAGTGAAGCCGGACAGGCCACTAATGAAAAACTGTTTTTT. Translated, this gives CASSEAGQATNEKLFF. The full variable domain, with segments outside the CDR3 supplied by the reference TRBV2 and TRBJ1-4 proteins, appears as EPEVTQTPSHQVTQMGQEVILRCVPISNHLYFYWYRQILGQKVEFLVSFYNNEISEKSEIFDDQFSVERPDGSNFTLKIRSTKLEDSAMYFCASSEAGQATNEKLFFGSGTQLSVL.